The next 22 T cell receptor beta chains were all read from a single sample in a study of blood T cell repertoires in COVID-19 (dated by TCRdb to about 2020). Library construction relied on the immunoSEQ multiplex PCR assay. Sourced from immuneACCESS, this table was stored by TCRdb with only in-frame sequences that have V and J called. A share of the clones is absent; for the studies checked, an unresolved V gene accounts for under half, and the remainder has no known explanation. This sample gives 130,000 to 150,000 clones in total; 75% to 90% of them show up just once. Over 9% of the sample belongs to the ten largest clones. Sequencing was done on a sample of PBMCs or T cells enriched from blood (not recorded which). These receptors originate from a man aged 55 to 70 who had recovered from COVID-19.

This clone was detected once. The chain uses TRBV5-1 and TRBJ2-2; 7 bases line up with TRBD1. The ends lost 2 bases at V and 4 bases at J; junction bases unmatched: 2. There are 14 residues in the CDR3. The germline V gene encodes CDR1 SGHRS and CDR2 YFSETQ. The CDR3 DNA is TGCGCCAGCAGCTTTGACAGGGCCACCGGGGAGCTGTTTTTT. This gives the protein CASSFDRATGELFF.

V usage is TRBV2 and J usage is TRBJ1-4; D unresolved. This CDR3 has 15 residues. The V end lost 4 bases, the J end lost 3 bases, and 12 bases lay between the germline ends. Germline V gives CDR1 SNHLY, CDR2 FYNNEI. The CDR3 nucleotides read TGTGCCAGCAGTGTTGCTGGTCGGGCTAATGAAAAACTGTTTTTT. Encoded protein: CASSVAGRANEKLFF.

The rearrangement links TRBV7-6 to TRBJ2-2; the D is unclear. The germline V and J ends were trimmed by 1 base and 2 bases, with 14 bases remaining between them. CDR1 is SGHVS and CDR2 is FNYEAQ in the germline V gene. The CDR3 contains 17 residues. The CDR3 reads CASSLDPALPNTGELFF. Written as DNA, the CDR3 is TGTGCCAGCAGCTTAGACCCTGCGCTACCCAACACCGGGGAGCTGTTTTTT.

The gene calls are TRBV28 and TRBJ2-7; D is perhaps TRBD1 (6 bases). CDR3 length: 11 amino acids. Germline V CDR1 and CDR2: MDHEN, SYDVKM. V lost 7 bases and J 7 bases, leaving 11 bases between the germline ends. The CDR3 DNA sequence: TGTGCCAGCACAGGGGTGTGGGAGCAGTACTTC. Its protein is CASTGVWEQYF.

The V call is TRBV9, the J call TRBJ2-7; D perhaps matches TRBD1 (6 bases). V lost 2 bases and J lost 6, with 15 bases in between. From germline, CDR1 is SGDLS and CDR2 YYNGEE. This CDR3 is built from 14 residues. In DNA form, the CDR3 reads TGTGCCAGCAGCGTCACAGGGTGGAGTGGCGAGCAGTACTTC. This gives the protein CASSVTGWSGEQYF.

The V call is TRBV25-1, the J call TRBJ1-2; D is ambiguous. The ends were cut back, 6 bases at V and 2 bases at J, with 13 bases in the middle. The CDR3 sequence is 14 residues long. The germline gives CDR1 MGHDK, CDR2 SYGVNS. In DNA, the CDR3 is TGTGCCAGCAGAAGAGACGGGGAAAACTATGGCTACACCTTC. Its protein is CASRRDGENYGYTF.

The chain recombines TRBV9 with TRBJ2-3, with TRBD1 as a possible D gene (6 bases). The CDR3 is 15 residues long. Trimming stripped 4 bases from V and 2 bases from J, with 14 bases between. Per the germline V gene, CDR1 is SGDLS and CDR2 is YYNGEE. DNA for the CDR3: TGTGCCAGCAGCCAAACTGGACAGCTCACAGATACGCAGTATTTT. It is translated as CASSQTGQLTDTQYF.

The rearrangement uses TRBV5-1 and TRBJ2-7; 11 bases align to TRBD1. This CDR3 is 14 amino acids long. With V trimmed by 4 bases and J by 5 bases, 5 bases remained unmatched. Germline lookup yields CDR1 SGHRS and CDR2 YFSETQ. CDR3 DNA: TGCGCCAGCAGCCAAAGGGACAGGGGGGACGAGCAGTACTTC. It is translated as CASSQRDRGDEQYF.

This clone was seen a single time. The V call is TRBV5-8, the J call TRBJ1-2; 10 bases agree with TRBD1. With V trimmed by 6 bases and J by 2 bases, 19 bases remained unmatched. Germline V CDR1 and CDR2: SGHTS, YDEGEE. The CDR3 is 19 residues long. The CDR3 DNA reads as TGTGCCAGCACCTCGATGGTAAGGGACAGGGGTACTTCAAACTATGGCTACACCTTC. The encoded protein is CASTSMVRDRGTSNYGYTF.

The gene calls are TRBV5-1 and TRBJ1-6; 8 bases fit TRBD1. The germline gives CDR1 SGHRS, CDR2 YFSETQ. V shed 3 bases and J 7 bases; nucleotides not matched to a gene: 9. CDR3 length equals 16 residues. The CDR3 loop reads CASSSGQGGRNSPLHF. CDR3 DNA sequence: TGCGCCAGCAGCTCCGGACAGGGCGGTAGAAATTCACCCCTCCACTTT.

This rearrangement joins TRBV6-1 to TRBJ2-2, with D perhaps TRBD2 (6 bases). The length of the CDR3 is 16 residues. V gave up 2 bases and J gave up 2 bases, with 12 bases separating them. CDR1 is MNHNS and CDR2 is SASEGT in the germline V gene. The CDR3 DNA reads TGTGCCAGCAGTGAAAGAGGAGGGGCCAACACCGGGGAGCTGTTTTTT. Amino acid sequence: CASSERGGANTGELFF.

This clone was recorded only once. The chain combines TRBV14 with TRBJ2-7, with D possibly being TRBD1 (6 bases). V lost 3 bases to trimming and J lost 4 bases, with 28 bases between them. This CDR3 has 19 amino acids. Germline V CDR1 and CDR2: SGHDN, FVKESK. CDR3 DNA: TGTGCCAGCAGCCAGCGCACTCTACCTCAGGGGTTTTTAGGTTACGAGCAGTACTTC. Protein product: CASSQRTLPQGFLGYEQYF.

The rearrangement joins TRBV10-3 to TRBJ2-1; D not certain. The germline V gene encodes CDR1 ENHRY and CDR2 SYGVKD. Trimming cost V 3 bases and J 4 bases, with 13 bases left between them. This CDR3 has 15 residues. The CDR3 spells CAISDNLNPYNEQFF. Here the CDR3 DNA reads TGTGCCATCAGTGACAACCTAAACCCATACAATGAGCAGTTCTTC.

V is TRBV6-5 and J is TRBJ2-1; the match to TRBD2 covers 11 bases. The V and J ends lost 7 bases and 7 bases, in that order; junction bases with no gene match: 9. Germline V lookup: CDR1 MNHEY, CDR2 SVGAGI. The CDR3 loop spans 15 amino acids. This CDR3 is CASTYQLAGDNEQFF. The DNA of the CDR3 is TGTGCCAGCACCTACCAACTAGCGGGAGATAATGAGCAGTTCTTC.

The J gene is TRBJ1-6, the V gene TRBV7-9; no clear D gene. The CDR3 runs to 14 residues. Germline CDR1 SEHNR, CDR2 FQNEAQ (reference sequence). V was shortened by 0 bases and J by 12 bases, with 12 bases between the two germline ends. The CDR3 sequence is CASSLAPSQRPLHF. The CDR3 DNA follows: TGTGCCAGCAGCTTAGCCCCCAGCCAGCGACCCCTCCACTTT. Looking up the rest from reference TRBV7-9 and TRBJ1-6 gives the full variable domain: DTGVSQNPRHKITKRGQNVTFRCDPISEHNRLYWYRQTLGQGPEFLTYFQNEAQLEKSRLLSDRFSAERPKGSFSTLEIQRTEQGDSAMYLCASSLAPSQRPLHFGNGTRLTVT.

This rearrangement joins TRBV18 to TRBJ2-5; 8 bases fit TRBD1. V gave up 1 base and J gave up 5 bases; unmatched junction bases: 6. Germline CDR1 is KGHSH and CDR2 is LQKENI. The CDR3 has 15 amino acids. The CDR3 DNA follows: TGTGCCAGCTCACCACAGACAGGGGAAGGGGAGACCCAGTACTTC. It encodes CASSPQTGEGETQYF. Together with reference TRBV18 and TRBJ2-5, the CDR3 gives the full variable domain: NAGVMQNPRHLVRRRGQEARLRCSPMKGHSHVYWYRQLPEEGLKFMVYLQKENIIDESGMPKERFSAEFPKEGPSILRIQQVVRGDSAAYFCASSPQTGEGETQYFGPGTRLLVL.

J is TRBJ2-2 and V is TRBV4-1; TRBD2 is a possible D gene (6 bases). With 0 bases removed from V and 0 bases from J, the gap between germline ends came to 14 bases. Per the germline V gene, CDR1 is MGHRA and CDR2 is YSYEKL. The length of the CDR3 is 18 residues. The CDR3 nucleotides read TGCGCCAGCAGCCAAGATCTGGCCAGGGAGGCGAACACCGGGGAGCTGTTTTTT. Protein sequence: CASSQDLAREANTGELFF.

The chain links TRBV2 to TRBJ1-6; D unclear. Trimming removed 5 bases from V and 8 bases from J, with 19 bases in between. CDR1 and CDR2 (germline): SNHLY, FYNNEI. There are 16 residues in the CDR3. The CDR3 coding sequence is TGTGCCAGCAGTCACTCGCGTGACCCGCGGGATTCACCCCTCCACTTT. It is translated as CASSHSRDPRDSPLHF.

The chain recombines TRBV28 with TRBJ1-2; 8 positions match TRBD1. The CDR3 spans 13 residues. CDR1 and CDR2 (germline): MDHEN, SYDVKM. The junction had 4 bases not matched to a gene; V was cut back by 6 bases and J by 4 bases. CDR3 amino acids: CASRRTGTYGYTF. For the CDR3, the DNA is TGTGCCAGCAGGCGGACAGGGACCTATGGCTACACCTTC.

The genes are TRBV7-2 and TRBJ2-7; D is undetermined. The V end lost 2 bases, the J end lost 2 bases, and 10 bases lay between the germline ends. CDR1 and CDR2 from the germline V gene are SGHTA and FQGNSA. This CDR3 contains 14 residues. The CDR3 spells CASSLSKLAYEQYF. For the CDR3, the DNA is TGTGCCAGCAGCTTATCCAAACTGGCCTACGAGCAGTACTTC.

The table lists this clone with a count of one. The chain couples TRBV10-1 to TRBJ1-2; D remains unclear. V gave up 8 bases and J gave up 0 bases, with 10 bases separating them. Germline loops: CDR1 WNHNN, CDR2 SYGVQD (reference sequence). The CDR3 has 13 amino acids. The CDR3 DNA reads TGCGCCAGCTCCCAACAACCTAACTATGGCTACACCTTC. It encodes CASSQQPNYGYTF.

This clone was counted a single time. The chain uses TRBV19 and TRBJ2-7; 10 bases are shared with TRBD2. This CDR3 region has 14 residues. J was trimmed by 8 bases and V by 1 base; bases with no gene match: 5. Germline V gene lookup returns CDR1 LNHDA and CDR2 SQIVND (reference sequence). CDR3 coding DNA: TGTGCCAGTAGTATAGGAGCGGGAGGGCCGAAGCAGTACTTC. As protein: CASSIGAGGPKQYF.